This T cell receptor (beta chain) was recovered during a study of Ad26.COV2.S vaccination and SARS-CoV-2 variants. General study points: There was reportedly substantial breadth in spike-specific CD8+ and CD4+ T cell responses after vaccination.

The method was immunoSEQ multiplex PCR; TCRdb's version includes in-frame clones alone and lacks a portion of them. There are 400,000 to 450,000 clones in the sample; roughly 91% occur only once, and 4.3% lies in the top ten. To note about this clone: Its matching antigen is unknown.

This sample's treatment: 15 to 20 received Ad26.COV2.S at low or high dose, single or two shots; 5 received placebo; per-sample allocation not given. Specimen acquisition occurred on day 63 following the initial vaccine or placebo injection. Vaccine was an Ad26 vector expressing Wuhan-strain SARS-CoV-2 spike. The material was peripheral blood, obtained in a trial of Ad26.COV2.S vaccine versus placebo. The receptor was derived from a person aged 18 to 65 who received the Ad26.COV2.S COVID-19 vaccine or a placebo.

CDR3 in amino acids: CASSYGRRGGNQPQHF. DNA of the CDR3: TGTGCCAGCAGTTACGGACGACGAGGGGGCAATCAGCCCCAGCATTTT. J is TRBJ1-5 and V is TRBV6-2 or TRBV6-3, with D possibly TRBD1 on 5 matching bases. Per the germline V gene, CDR1 is MNHEY and CDR2 is SVGEGT. Trimming pared 2 bases from V and 2 bases from J, leaving 13 bases between. This CDR3 has 16 amino acids.